Listed below are T cell receptor beta chains from one sample, sequenced in a study of blood T cell repertoires in COVID-19. Clones were sequenced by immunoSEQ multiplex PCR, and TCRdb holds only the in-frame ones, with some missing. The repertoire holds about 120,000 clones, with less than 90% as singletons. Sequencing was carried out using peripheral blood. The receptors were gathered from a man older than 75 with acute or convalescent COVID-19. CDR3s include the opening cysteine and the closing phenylalanine or tryptophan. The order of the fields is J gene, V gene, clone size, D gene, CDR3 protein, CDR3 DNA. D genes are given only for firm matches. A clone size is listed for some rows: how often the clone was seen (once, few, many), or a class if it is expanded.

>TRBJ2-1|TRBV6-5|NA|TRBD2
CASRKAGPTNEQFF
TGTGCCAGCAGGAAAGCGGGACCAACCAATGAGCAGTTCTTC
>TRBJ1-6|TRBV5-8|NA|TRBD1
CASSPDRVDNSPLHF
TGTGCCAGCAGCCCGGACAGGGTGGATAATTCACCCCTCCACTTT
>TRBJ2-1|TRBV3-1/TRBV3-2|NA|TRBD2
CASSRGGASYNEQFF
TGTGCCAGCAGTCGCGGGGGGGCTTCCTACAATGAGCAGTTCTTC
>TRBJ2-2|TRBV5-8|NA|NA
CASSPFYGGNTGELFF
TGTGCCAGCAGCCCGTTTTACGGGGGGAACACCGGGGAGCTGTTTTTT
>TRBJ1-5|TRBV7-2|few|NA
CASSPELMQPQHF
TGTGCCAGCAGTCCAGAATTGATGCAGCCCCAGCATTTT
>TRBJ1-3|TRBV28|NA|NA
CASNRPTLNTIYF
TGTGCCAGCAATCGACCGACTCTAAACACCATATATTTT
>TRBJ1-1|TRBV7-3|NA|NA
CASSPISNTEAFF
TGTGCCAGCAGCCCAATTTCCAACACTGAAGCTTTCTTT
>TRBJ1-5|TRBV4-2|NA|TRBD1
CASSQQTGGNQPQHF
TGTGCCAGCAGCCAACAGACAGGGGGGAATCAGCCCCAGCATTTT
>TRBJ2-6|TRBV3-1/TRBV3-2|NA|NA
CASSQDWGQGPSGANVLTF
TGTGCCAGCAGCCAAGATTGGGGGCAGGGCCCCTCTGGGGCCAACGTCTTGACTTTC
>TRBJ2-1|TRBV7-2|NA|NA
CASSVNPPGNEQFF
TGTGCCAGCAGCGTTAACCCTCCGGGTAATGAGCAGTTCTTC
>TRBJ1-3|TRBV7-2|once|NA
CASSLGAGRHTISGNTIYF
TGTGCCAGCAGCTTAGGCGCAGGGCGACACACCATCTCTGGAAACACCATATATTTT
>TRBJ2-1|TRBV10-3|NA|TRBD2
CAISTGLAGVFF
TGTGCCATCAGCACGGGACTAGCGGGAGTTTTCTTC
>TRBJ2-4|TRBV29-1|NA|NA
CSVLTPAPPTQYF
TGCAGCGTATTGACACCCGCGCCCCCTACCCAGTACTTC
>TRBJ2-7|TRBV19|NA|NA
CASSPGTTYEQYF
TGTGCCAGTAGTCCCGGGACAACCTACGAGCAGTACTTC
>TRBJ1-4|TRBV14|once|NA
CASSQDRLKLFF
TGTGCCAGCAGCCAAGATCGTTTAAAACTGTTTTTT
>TRBJ2-3|TRBV19|NA|NA
CASTLGPGADTQYF
TGTGCCAGTACCCTAGGTCCGGGGGCAGATACGCAGTATTTT
>TRBJ1-5|TRBV27|NA|TRBD1
CASRQSGQHNQPQHF
TGTGCCAGCAGGCAATCGGGACAGCACAATCAGCCCCAGCATTTT
>TRBJ1-2|TRBV3-1/TRBV3-2|NA|NA
CASSLDSQSPYGYTF
TGTGCCAGCAGCCTGGACAGCCAAAGCCCCTATGGCTACACCTTC